This is a list of T cell receptor beta chains from one sample in a study of patients and donors after allogeneic stem cell transplantation. TCRdb independently ran MiXCR on the RT-PCR reads; one entry per CDR3 protein. The sample records about a million distinct CDR3 sequences, about a sixth being singletons. The sequencing input was blood, either unsorted or a sorted T cell fraction (not recorded which). Source of these receptors: a human donor who was either an allogeneic HSCT recipient or a stem cell or donor lymphocyte infusion donor (not recorded which). It is not recorded whose cells these are; they may come from a transplant donor. The CDR3 runs from the conserved cysteine through the conserved F or W. A D gene is named only where the DNA matches it firmly. Clone size is given for some rows only: seen once, a few or many times, or a class if the clone is expanded.

j_call: TRBJ1-1; d_call: NA; v_call: TRBV7-6; clone_size: few; cdr3_nt: TGTGCCAGCAGCTTATTACTTCCAGGGGCGAACACTGAAGCTTTCTTT; cdr3_aa: CASSLLLPGANTEAFF
j_call: TRBJ2-7; d_call: TRBD1; v_call: TRBV24-1; clone_size: many; cdr3_nt: TGTGCCACCAGTGATGGGACAGGGGTAGAGGAGCAGTACTTC; cdr3_aa: CATSDGTGVEEQYF
j_call: TRBJ2-7; d_call: NA; v_call: TRBV5-1; clone_size: NA; cdr3_nt: TGCGCCAGCAGAAAACGACTAGAAGCAACCGAGCAGTACTTC; cdr3_aa: CASRKRLEATEQYF
j_call: TRBJ2-7; d_call: TRBD2; v_call: TRBV27; clone_size: NA; cdr3_nt: TGTGCCAGCAGTCCTCTGATTTTGGGGACTAGTGAGTACGAGCAGTACTTC; cdr3_aa: CASSPLILGTSEYEQYF
j_call: TRBJ1-2; d_call: NA; v_call: TRBV6-5; clone_size: NA; cdr3_nt: TGTGCCAGCAGTTACGAGGCGGCAGCTAACTATGGCTACACCTTC; cdr3_aa: CASSYEAAANYGYTF
j_call: TRBJ2-3; d_call: TRBD2; v_call: TRBV12-3/TRBV12-4; clone_size: NA; cdr3_nt: TGTGCCAGCAGTCCGGGACTACCTAGGAGGATATCGCAGTATTTT; cdr3_aa: CASSPGLPRRISQYF
j_call: TRBJ2-1; d_call: NA; v_call: TRBV21-1; clone_size: NA; cdr3_nt: TGTGCCAGCAGCAGCAGGGGATTTGAGTTCTTC; cdr3_aa: CASSSRGFEFF
j_call: TRBJ1-1; d_call: NA; v_call: TRBV12-3/TRBV12-4; clone_size: NA; cdr3_nt: TGTGCCAGCAGTCCCCCCTTTGGGGGGGCCACTGAAGCTTTCTTT; cdr3_aa: CASSPPFGGATEAFF
j_call: TRBJ1-2; d_call: NA; v_call: TRBV6-1; clone_size: few; cdr3_nt: TGTGCCAGCAGTGAAGGACCGGGAGGCTATGGCTACACCTTC; cdr3_aa: CASSEGPGGYGYTF
j_call: TRBJ2-5; d_call: NA; v_call: TRBV15; clone_size: many; cdr3_nt: TGTGCCACCAGCGGCATAATCGTCGAGACCCAGTACTTC; cdr3_aa: CATSGIIVETQYF
j_call: TRBJ1-1; d_call: NA; v_call: TRBV29-1; clone_size: few; cdr3_nt: TGCAGCGTTGAAATTTCGCCGGGGGGGGCTGAAGCTTTCTTT; cdr3_aa: CSVEISPGGAEAFF
j_call: TRBJ1-5; d_call: TRBD1; v_call: TRBV4-2; clone_size: few; cdr3_nt: TGTGCCAGCAGCCAGGGGAGGGACAGAGGTTCCAATCAGCCCCAGCATTTT; cdr3_aa: CASSQGRDRGSNQPQHF
j_call: TRBJ1-5; d_call: TRBD1; v_call: TRBV7-3; clone_size: NA; cdr3_nt: TGTGCCTGCATCCAACACAGGGGCAGCAATCAGCCCCAGCATTTT; cdr3_aa: CACIQHRGSNQPQHF
j_call: TRBJ1-2; d_call: NA; v_call: TRBV29-1; clone_size: few; cdr3_nt: TGCAGCGCCCGGGACAATGGGGACTATGGCTACACCTTC; cdr3_aa: CSARDNGDYGYTF
j_call: TRBJ1-5; d_call: NA; v_call: TRBV4-1; clone_size: few; cdr3_nt: TGCGCCAGCAGCCAAGGTGATCTTGGACGGCATAGCAATCAGCCCCAGCATTTT; cdr3_aa: CASSQGDLGRHSNQPQHF
j_call: TRBJ2-1; d_call: TRBD2; v_call: TRBV11-1; clone_size: NA; cdr3_nt: TGTGCCAGCAGCCCACGGGAGCGGGAGTACAGGTCCTACAATGAGCAGTTCTTC; cdr3_aa: CASSPREREYRSYNEQFF
j_call: TRBJ1-5; d_call: NA; v_call: TRBV7-8; clone_size: few; cdr3_nt: TGTGCCAGCAGCTCAATGGGGAGGGATAGCAATCAGCCCCAGCATTTT; cdr3_aa: CASSSMGRDSNQPQHF
j_call: TRBJ1-1; d_call: NA; v_call: TRBV5-1; clone_size: NA; cdr3_nt: TGCGCCAGCAGCTTGGCCCCAGTTACTGAAGCTTTCTTT; cdr3_aa: CASSLAPVTEAFF
j_call: TRBJ1-1; d_call: NA; v_call: TRBV6-5; clone_size: NA; cdr3_nt: TGTGCCAGCAGTTACTCGATCCCAGACGAGAACACTGAAGCTTTCTTT; cdr3_aa: CASSYSIPDENTEAFF
j_call: TRBJ2-1; d_call: NA; v_call: TRBV6-2/TRBV6-3; clone_size: many; cdr3_nt: TGTGCCAGCAGGGGCGGGAACAATGAGCAGTTCTTC; cdr3_aa: CASRGGNNEQFF
j_call: TRBJ1-1; d_call: NA; v_call: TRBV20-1; clone_size: few; cdr3_nt: TGCAGTGCTAGAGATCGGTTGAGACACATGAACACTGAAGCTTTCTTT; cdr3_aa: CSARDRLRHMNTEAFF
j_call: TRBJ1-5; d_call: NA; v_call: TRBV12-5; clone_size: few; cdr3_nt: TGTGCTAGTGGTGGGCGGGAGGACCTCCAGCATTTT; cdr3_aa: CASGGREDLQHF
j_call: TRBJ2-3; d_call: TRBD2; v_call: TRBV9; clone_size: few; cdr3_nt: TGTGCCAGCAGCGTAGTGATTAGCGGGGGCACAGATACGCAGTATTTT; cdr3_aa: CASSVVISGGTDTQYF
j_call: TRBJ2-5; d_call: NA; v_call: TRBV20-1; clone_size: NA; cdr3_nt: TGCAGTGCTAGACACCTCCCCATGCTGGAGACCCAGTACTTC; cdr3_aa: CSARHLPMLETQYF
j_call: TRBJ2-5; d_call: TRBD2; v_call: TRBV7-8; clone_size: NA; cdr3_nt: TGTGCCAGCAGCCTTGGGCTATACGCGGGGGACCAAGAGACCCAGTACTTC; cdr3_aa: CASSLGLYAGDQETQYF
j_call: TRBJ1-4; d_call: TRBD1; v_call: TRBV12-3/TRBV12-4; clone_size: few; cdr3_nt: TGTGCCAGCAGTTCGGGACAGGGATTTTTTGAAAAACTGTTTTTT; cdr3_aa: CASSSGQGFFEKLFF
j_call: TRBJ2-5; d_call: TRBD2; v_call: TRBV24-1; clone_size: NA; cdr3_nt: TGTGCCACCAGTGATCCTCCCCCCGGGGGGGGGCAAGAGACCCAGTACTTC; cdr3_aa: CATSDPPPGGGQETQYF
j_call: TRBJ2-5; d_call: NA; v_call: TRBV7-6; clone_size: few; cdr3_nt: TGTGCCAGCAGCTCTGGACAGCTCCGCATCCAAGAGACCCAGTACTTC; cdr3_aa: CASSSGQLRIQETQYF
j_call: TRBJ2-1; d_call: NA; v_call: TRBV7-9; clone_size: NA; cdr3_nt: NA; cdr3_aa: CASSVGQGALFF
j_call: TRBJ1-1; d_call: NA; v_call: TRBV18; clone_size: few; cdr3_nt: TGTGCCAGCTCACCACCGTCTAGGGATGCCACTGAAGCTTTCTTT; cdr3_aa: CASSPPSRDATEAFF
j_call: TRBJ2-3; d_call: NA; v_call: TRBV7-8; clone_size: few; cdr3_nt: TGTGCCAGCAGCCGGGGGGCCCCAACAGGGCGCACAGATACGCAGTATTTT; cdr3_aa: CASSRGAPTGRTDTQYF
j_call: TRBJ2-3; d_call: TRBD2; v_call: TRBV3-1; clone_size: NA; cdr3_nt: TGTGCCAGCAGCCAAGGTAGCGGGGGGGACACAGATACGCAGTATTTT; cdr3_aa: CASSQGSGGDTDTQYF
j_call: TRBJ1-2; d_call: TRBD1; v_call: TRBV5-1; clone_size: NA; cdr3_nt: TGCGCCAGCAGCCCGGACAGGGTGTGGTTCTATGGCTACACCTTC; cdr3_aa: CASSPDRVWFYGYTF
j_call: TRBJ2-1; d_call: TRBD1; v_call: TRBV27; clone_size: few; cdr3_nt: TGTGCCAGCAGTTTAAGGGACAGGGGGCACAGTGAGCAGTTCTTC; cdr3_aa: CASSLRDRGHSEQFF
j_call: TRBJ2-7; d_call: TRBD1; v_call: TRBV20-1; clone_size: NA; cdr3_nt: TGCAGTGCTGGGGACAGGGTATCCTACGAGCAGTACTTC; cdr3_aa: CSAGDRVSYEQYF
j_call: TRBJ1-2; d_call: NA; v_call: TRBV27; clone_size: few; cdr3_nt: TGTGCCAGCAGTCTAGGGGTAGGGGGGTTAAAGGATGGCTACACCTTC; cdr3_aa: CASSLGVGGLKDGYTF
j_call: TRBJ2-3; d_call: NA; v_call: TRBV9; clone_size: NA; cdr3_nt: TGTGCCAGCAGCGTAGATGGGCGGGGGCGAGGCACAGATACGCAGTATTTT; cdr3_aa: CASSVDGRGRGTDTQYF
j_call: TRBJ2-2; d_call: TRBD1; v_call: TRBV12-3/TRBV12-4; clone_size: many; cdr3_nt: TGTGCCAGCAGTTTACGGACAGGGGACACCGGGGAGCTGTTTTTT; cdr3_aa: CASSLRTGDTGELFF
j_call: TRBJ1-2; d_call: NA; v_call: TRBV9; clone_size: NA; cdr3_nt: TGTGCCAGCACCTCCGAGGGGGTGGGGGGCTATGGCTACACCTTC; cdr3_aa: CASTSEGVGGYGYTF
j_call: TRBJ2-7; d_call: NA; v_call: TRBV20-1; clone_size: NA; cdr3_nt: TGCAGTGTTACGGGACACTTATACGAGCAGTACTTC; cdr3_aa: CSVTGHLYEQYF
j_call: TRBJ2-7; d_call: NA; v_call: TRBV12-3/TRBV12-4; clone_size: few; cdr3_nt: TGTGCCAGCAGCTCAGGGATCGTCTACGAGCAGTACTTC; cdr3_aa: CASSSGIVYEQYF
j_call: TRBJ2-7; d_call: TRBD1; v_call: TRBV9; clone_size: NA; cdr3_nt: TGTGCCAGCAGCGTATTAGGGACAGGGGAAGGCGAGCAGTACTTC; cdr3_aa: CASSVLGTGEGEQYF
j_call: TRBJ2-7; d_call: NA; v_call: TRBV29-1; clone_size: few; cdr3_nt: TGCAGCGTTGGACAGAACTACGCAGAGCAGTACTTC; cdr3_aa: CSVGQNYAEQYF
j_call: TRBJ2-7; d_call: NA; v_call: TRBV4-1; clone_size: NA; cdr3_nt: TGCGCCAGCAGCCAGCTAGCTGTTGGGTTCTACGAGCAGTACTTC; cdr3_aa: CASSQLAVGFYEQYF
j_call: TRBJ2-3; d_call: TRBD1; v_call: TRBV7-8; clone_size: few; cdr3_nt: TGTGCCAGCAGCCTACGTGGGACAGGGTGGATAGATACGCAGTATTTT; cdr3_aa: CASSLRGTGWIDTQYF
j_call: TRBJ2-5; d_call: TRBD2; v_call: TRBV20-1; clone_size: many; cdr3_nt: TGCAGTGCTACCGGGACTAGTTACAAAGAGACCCAGTACTTC; cdr3_aa: CSATGTSYKETQYF
j_call: TRBJ2-5; d_call: NA; v_call: TRBV27; clone_size: NA; cdr3_nt: TGTGCCAGCAGTTCCCGAGTCGGAGAGACCCAGTACTTC; cdr3_aa: CASSSRVGETQYF
j_call: TRBJ2-1; d_call: TRBD2; v_call: TRBV19; clone_size: NA; cdr3_nt: TGTGCCAGTAGTATACGGGGACTAGCGGTAAGCTCCTACAATGAGCAGTTCTTC; cdr3_aa: CASSIRGLAVSSYNEQFF
j_call: TRBJ2-3; d_call: TRBD1; v_call: TRBV20-1; clone_size: few; cdr3_nt: TGCAGTGCTAGAGTCCTGGGACAGTTAGACTGGACAGATACGCAGTATTTT; cdr3_aa: CSARVLGQLDWTDTQYF
j_call: TRBJ2-2; d_call: TRBD2; v_call: TRBV7-3; clone_size: NA; cdr3_nt: TGTGCCAGCAGCTTATTCCCGGGAGGCGGGGACACCGGGGAGCTGTTTTTT; cdr3_aa: CASSLFPGGGDTGELFF